This is a list of T cell receptor beta chains from one sample in a study of CD8 T cells in ankylosing spondylitis. TCRdb re-derived calls from the 5' RACE reads in MiXCR, one entry per CDR3 protein. Of 230,000 or so distinct CDR3 sequences in the sample, 15% to 20% were seen once. Material: blood, either unsorted or a sorted T cell fraction (not recorded which). These TCRs come from a male donor with ankylosing spondylitis or in good health (not recorded which). CDR3s include the opening cysteine and the closing phenylalanine or tryptophan. D genes are given only for firm matches. Clone sizes are given selectively: once, few, many, or a class where the clone is expanded.

J gene	clone size	D gene	V gene	CDR3 protein	CDR3 DNA
TRBJ2-7	few	TRBD2	TRBV5-6	CASSRGGTSPIEEQYF	TGTGCCAGCAGCCGGGGGGGGACTAGTCCTATTGAGGAGCAGTACTTC
TRBJ2-7	.	.	TRBV7-3	CASRGAGGNEQYF	TGTGCCAGCAGGGGCGCAGGAGGCAACGAGCAGTACTTC
TRBJ2-1	few	TRBD2	TRBV5-4	CASRLVLAAPLGSSYNEQFF	TGTGCCAGCAGATTAGTACTAGCGGCACCTTTGGGTAGCTCCTACAATGAGCAGTTCTTC
TRBJ2-7	.	TRBD2	TRBV4-2	CASSLASGGAEYEQYF	TGTGCCAGCAGCCTTGCTAGCGGAGGGGCCGAATACGAGCAGTACTTC
TRBJ1-4	.	.	TRBV7-9	CASFNEKLFF	TGTGCCAGCTTCAATGAAAAACTGTTTTTT
TRBJ2-2	many	.	TRBV4-2	CASSSPGDTGELFF	TGTGCCAGCAGCTCCCCCGGAGACACCGGGGAGCTGTTTTTT
TRBJ1-2	.	.	TRBV13	CASSAGTDFNYGYTF	TGTGCCAGCAGCGCCGGGACCGATTTTAACTATGGCTACACCTTC
TRBJ1-1	many	.	TRBV4-1	CASTGQLNTEAFF	TGCGCCAGCACGGGACAACTGAACACTGAAGCTTTCTTT
TRBJ2-3	few	.	TRBV7-8	CASSLPRENTQYF	TGTGCCAGCAGCTTACCCAGGGAAAATACGCAGTATTTT
TRBJ2-1	few	.	TRBV27	CASSLSGSNSYNEQFF	TGTGCCAGCAGTTTATCGGGCAGCAATTCCTACAATGAGCAGTTCTTC
TRBJ2-4	many	TRBD2	TRBV5-1	CASSPVAGGKNIQYF	TGCGCCAGCAGCCCCGTAGCGGGAGGGAAAAACATTCAGTACTTC
TRBJ2-7	.	TRBD1	TRBV2	CASEGMDRETYEQYF	TGTGCCAGTGAAGGAATGGACAGGGAGACCTACGAGCAGTACTTC
TRBJ2-7	few	TRBD1	TRBV28	CASSSPGQVSTEQYF	TGTGCCAGCAGTTCGCCGGGACAGGTATCAACCGAGCAGTACTTC
TRBJ2-7	few	TRBD2	TRBV29-1	CSVSGASGSYEQYF	TGCAGCGTGTCGGGGGCTAGCGGGAGCTACGAGCAGTACTTC
TRBJ2-5	.	.	TRBV2	CASINKRETQYF	TGTGCCAGCATTAACAAGAGAGAGACCCAGTACTTC
TRBJ2-1	.	TRBD2	TRBV29-1	CKGGGGNEQFF	TGCAAGGGTGGCGGGGGCAATGAGCAGTTCTTC
TRBJ2-1	.	.	TRBV6-5	CASSYSLGDNEQFF	TGTGCCAGCAGTTACTCCTTAGGGGACAATGAGCAGTTCTTC
TRBJ2-7	few	.	TRBV2	CASRGMGPKPGQYF	TGTGCCAGCAGAGGCATGGGGCCCAAACCGGGGCAGTACTTC
TRBJ2-2	many	.	TRBV6-2/TRBV6-3	CASSGGTLNTGELFF	TGTGCCAGCTCAGGCGGGACACTTAACACCGGGGAGCTGTTTTTT
TRBJ2-1	.	TRBD2	TRBV15	CATSRVGREGQNEQFF	TGTGCCACCAGCAGAGTGGGTCGGGAGGGCCAGAATGAGCAGTTCTTC
TRBJ2-3	many	.	TRBV5-1	CASSLAGADTQYF	TGCGCCAGCAGCTTGGCAGGGGCAGATACGCAGTATTTT
TRBJ2-3	.	TRBD2	TRBV18	CASSSGTTTDTQYF	TGTGCCAGCTCGTCTGGGACTACCACAGATACGCAGTATTTT
TRBJ2-1	.	TRBD2	TRBV12-3/TRBV12-4	CASSLAGEFNEQFF	TGTGCCAGCAGTCTAGCGGGAGAGTTCAATGAGCAGTTCTTC
TRBJ1-1	.	.	TRBV28	CASSLSGSTEAFF	TGTGCCAGCAGTTTGTCGGGCTCCACTGAAGCTTTCTTT
TRBJ2-3	few	.	TRBV5-6	CASSLVLDTQYF	TGTGCCAGCAGCTTGGTATTAGATACGCAGTATTTT
TRBJ1-1	.	TRBD1	TRBV29-1	CSVNRGPSTEAFF	TGCAGCGTCAACAGGGGGCCGAGCACTGAAGCTTTCTTT
TRBJ1-2	many	TRBD1	TRBV12-3/TRBV12-4	CASRGQGADGYTF	TGTGCCAGCAGAGGACAGGGGGCAGACGGCTACACCTTC
TRBJ2-1	few	TRBD2	TRBV9	CASSVDLADHNEQFF	TGTGCCAGCAGCGTAGATCTAGCGGACCACAATGAGCAGTTCTTC
TRBJ2-6	once	.	TRBV15	CATSRALYSGANVLTF	TGTGCCACCAGCAGAGCCCTCTACTCTGGGGCCAACGTCCTGACTTTC